Presented here are 3 T cell receptor beta chains from one specimen sequenced in a study of CD8 T cells in ankylosing spondylitis. One entry per CDR3 protein, called by TCRdb with MiXCR from the 5' RACE reads. The sample carries over 130,000 distinct CDR3 sequences, around 45% recorded once. Sequenced input: synovial fluid, either unsorted or a sorted T cell fraction (not recorded which). The receptors originated from a male donor with ankylosing spondylitis.

The J gene is TRBJ1-2, the V gene TRBV6-2 or TRBV6-3, with 7 positions matching TRBD1. CDR1 is MNHEY and CDR2 is SVGEGT in the germline V gene. With V trimmed by 4 bases and J by 0 bases, 5 bases remained unmatched. This CDR3 has 15 residues. CDR3 sequence: CASSWIGTANYGYTF. The DNA for the CDR3 is TGTGCCAGCAGTTGGATTGGGACAGCTAACTATGGCTACACCTTC.

The DNA for the CDR3 is TGTGCCAGCAGGGAGACAGGGGAGAACACCGGGGAGCTGTTTTTT. Translating it yields CASRETGENTGELFF. The chain recombines TRBV12-3 or TRBV12-4 with TRBJ2-2; 8 nucleotides align to TRBD1. CDR3 length: 15 residues. Trimming cost V 6 bases and J 1 base; bases outside gene matches: 4.

The chain recombines TRBV10-2 with TRBJ2-3; the D gene is possibly TRBD2 (6 bases). V lost 8 bases to trimming and J lost 7 bases, with 25 bases between them. The germline V gene has CDR1 WSHSY and CDR2 SAAADI. The CDR3 covers 16 residues. CDR3 sequence: CASSIRSPGLAHTQYF. As DNA, the CDR3 is TGCGCCAGCTCCATCCGATCCCCGGGACTGGCCCATACGCAGTATTTT.